These T cell receptor beta chains were read from a single sample in a study of blood T cell repertoires in COVID-19. The table came from immunoSEQ multiplex PCR; TCRdb's copy has only in-frame clones and leaves some out. The table includes about 300,000 clones, around 88% detected once. The sample consisted of peripheral blood. The receptors derive from a man aged 40-49 years with acute or convalescent COVID-19. The CDR3 runs from the conserved cysteine through the conserved F or W. D genes are given only for firm matches. Only part of the rows carry a size: once, few, many, or a class if the clone is expanded.

abundance: -
len: 13
d_gene: -
v_gene: TRBV18
j_gene: TRBJ1-3
CDR3nt: TGTGCCAGCTCACCAGTCAGGGGAAACACCATATATTTT
CDR3aa: CASSPVRGNTIYF

abundance: -
len: 14
d_gene: TRBD1
v_gene: TRBV5-1
j_gene: TRBJ2-7
CDR3nt: TGCGCCAGCAGCCCCGGACAGGGAAAGTACGAGCAGTACTTC
CDR3aa: CASSPGQGKYEQYF

abundance: -
len: 12
d_gene: -
v_gene: TRBV7-9
j_gene: TRBJ1-2
CDR3nt: TGTGCCAGCAGCCGGAACAGGGATGGCTACACCTTC
CDR3aa: CASSRNRDGYTF

abundance: -
len: 15
d_gene: TRBD2
v_gene: TRBV11-3
j_gene: TRBJ2-1
CDR3nt: TGTGCCAGCAGCCTTCGGGGGGGCTCCTACAATGAGCAGTTCTTC
CDR3aa: CASSLRGGSYNEQFF

abundance: -
len: 13
d_gene: -
v_gene: TRBV10-1
j_gene: TRBJ2-2
CDR3nt: TGCGCCAGCAGTTTCACAGGGACCGGGGAGCTGTTTTTT
CDR3aa: CASSFTGTGELFF

abundance: -
len: 16
d_gene: TRBD1
v_gene: TRBV5-1
j_gene: TRBJ2-3
CDR3nt: TGCGCCAGCAGCTTCCCGGGACAGGCGGTCCTTGATACGCAGTATTTT
CDR3aa: CASSFPGQAVLDTQYF

abundance: few
len: 15
d_gene: TRBD1
v_gene: TRBV6-2/TRBV6-3
j_gene: TRBJ1-5
CDR3nt: TGTGCCAGCAGTTTAGGACAGGGGGGCAATCAGCCCCAGCATTTT
CDR3aa: CASSLGQGGNQPQHF

abundance: -
len: 12
d_gene: -
v_gene: TRBV7-9
j_gene: TRBJ1-4
CDR3nt: TGTGCCAGCAGCTTAACAGGAGAAAAACTGTTTTTT
CDR3aa: CASSLTGEKLFF

abundance: -
len: 13
d_gene: -
v_gene: TRBV27
j_gene: TRBJ1-2
CDR3nt: TGTGCCAGCAGTTTAAGACAGACCTATGGCTACACCTTC
CDR3aa: CASSLRQTYGYTF

abundance: -
len: 14
d_gene: TRBD1
v_gene: TRBV30
j_gene: TRBJ1-2
CDR3nt: TGTGCCTGGAGTCGGATGGACAGGGCGAATGGCTACACCTTC
CDR3aa: CAWSRMDRANGYTF

abundance: -
len: 16
d_gene: TRBD2
v_gene: TRBV5-1
j_gene: TRBJ2-7
CDR3nt: TGCGCCAGCAGCTTGTCCCTAGCGGGGGCCTACTACGAGCAGTACTTC
CDR3aa: CASSLSLAGAYYEQYF

abundance: -
len: 13
d_gene: -
v_gene: TRBV11-3
j_gene: TRBJ2-1
CDR3nt: TGTGCCAGCAGCTTAGATCGGTCAGACAGTGCGTTCTTC
CDR3aa: CASSLDRSDSAFF

abundance: -
len: 16
d_gene: TRBD1
v_gene: TRBV10-3
j_gene: TRBJ1-1
CDR3nt: TGTGCCGCGAGCGGCGACAGGGGAATGAGTAACACTGAAGCTTTCTTT
CDR3aa: CAASGDRGMSNTEAFF

abundance: -
len: 10
d_gene: -
v_gene: TRBV6-5
j_gene: TRBJ1-1
CDR3nt: TGTGCCAGCAGTTTTAATGAAGCTTTCTTT
CDR3aa: CASSFNEAFF

abundance: -
len: 13
d_gene: -
v_gene: TRBV9
j_gene: TRBJ2-2
CDR3nt: TGTGCCAGCAGCGTAGTATCTTCTGGGGAGCTGTTTTTT
CDR3aa: CASSVVSSGELFF

abundance: -
len: 15
d_gene: TRBD1
v_gene: TRBV24-1
j_gene: TRBJ1-1
CDR3nt: TGTGCCACCAGTGATCGGGACAGGGAAGGTACTGAAGCTTTCTTT
CDR3aa: CATSDRDREGTEAFF

abundance: -
len: 15
d_gene: TRBD1
v_gene: TRBV24-1
j_gene: TRBJ2-2
CDR3nt: TGTGCCACCAAGCAAGGGACAGCATACACCGGGGAGCTGTTTTTT
CDR3aa: CATKQGTAYTGELFF

abundance: -
len: 15
d_gene: TRBD1
v_gene: TRBV2
j_gene: TRBJ2-2
CDR3nt: TGTGCCAGCAGCCCCACAGGGGGCGGGTCCGGGGAGCTGTTTTTT
CDR3aa: CASSPTGGGSGELFF

abundance: -
len: 17
d_gene: -
v_gene: TRBV25-1
j_gene: TRBJ1-1
CDR3nt: TGTGCCAGCAGTGAATTAGGGGGACGACAGAAGGACACTGAAGCTTTCTTT
CDR3aa: CASSELGGRQKDTEAFF

abundance: -
len: 13
d_gene: TRBD1
v_gene: TRBV29-1
j_gene: TRBJ1-1
CDR3nt: TGCAGCGTTGGGGGACAGAGGAACACTGAAGCTTTCTTT
CDR3aa: CSVGGQRNTEAFF

abundance: -
len: 13
d_gene: TRBD1
v_gene: TRBV30
j_gene: TRBJ1-2
CDR3nt: TGTGCCTGGAGCAGGGGGTCCAACTATGGCTACACCTTC
CDR3aa: CAWSRGSNYGYTF

abundance: -
len: 15
d_gene: -
v_gene: TRBV11-1
j_gene: TRBJ1-1
CDR3nt: TGTGCCAGCAGCCGAGTACCGACAGCGAACACTGAAGCTTTCTTT
CDR3aa: CASSRVPTANTEAFF

abundance: -
len: 17
d_gene: -
v_gene: TRBV6-2/TRBV6-3
j_gene: TRBJ1-5
CDR3nt: TGTGCCAGCAGCCCTACAGGCGGGGCAGGGTTGGGTCAGCCCCAGCATTTT
CDR3aa: CASSPTGGAGLGQPQHF

abundance: -
len: 15
d_gene: TRBD1
v_gene: TRBV10-1
j_gene: TRBJ1-1
CDR3nt: TGCGCCAGCTCGGGACAGGGGGCTGGAAACACTGAAGCTTTCTTT
CDR3aa: CASSGQGAGNTEAFF

abundance: -
len: 13
d_gene: -
v_gene: TRBV29-1
j_gene: TRBJ1-2
CDR3nt: TGCAGCGTTGAACAGACTAACGACTACGGCTACACCTTC
CDR3aa: CSVEQTNDYGYTF

abundance: -
len: 16
d_gene: -
v_gene: TRBV11-1
j_gene: TRBJ2-2
CDR3nt: TGTGCCAGCAGCCGCCACCAGGGGGGGAACACCGGGGAGCTGTTTTTT
CDR3aa: CASSRHQGGNTGELFF

abundance: -
len: 15
d_gene: -
v_gene: TRBV19
j_gene: TRBJ1-6
CDR3nt: TGTGCCAGTCGAACGTGGCAGGGAATTAATTCACCCCTCCACTTT
CDR3aa: CASRTWQGINSPLHF

abundance: -
len: 15
d_gene: TRBD1
v_gene: TRBV3-1/TRBV3-2
j_gene: TRBJ1-2
CDR3nt: TGTGCCAGCAGCCACCTCGACAGGGGCGCAGAGAGCTACACCTTC
CDR3aa: CASSHLDRGAESYTF

abundance: -
len: 12
d_gene: -
v_gene: TRBV20-1
j_gene: TRBJ2-3
CDR3nt: TGCAGTGCTAGTTTCATAGCAGATACGCAGTATTTT
CDR3aa: CSASFIADTQYF

abundance: -
len: 15
d_gene: -
v_gene: TRBV5-6
j_gene: TRBJ1-2
CDR3nt: TGTGCCAGCAGCGCGGGACTGCGTTCTAACTATGGCTACACCTTC
CDR3aa: CASSAGLRSNYGYTF

abundance: few
len: 14
d_gene: TRBD1
v_gene: TRBV9
j_gene: TRBJ1-4
CDR3nt: TGTGCCAGCAGCGCCTGGACAGGGGGCGAAAAACTGTTTTTT
CDR3aa: CASSAWTGGEKLFF

abundance: few
len: 14
d_gene: -
v_gene: TRBV14
j_gene: TRBJ1-2
CDR3nt: TGTGCCAGCAGCCTCTCTTTTGGGGCTGGCGGCTACACCTTC
CDR3aa: CASSLSFGAGGYTF

abundance: -
len: 14
d_gene: TRBD1
v_gene: TRBV11-2
j_gene: TRBJ1-4
CDR3nt: TGTGCCAGCAGTCCGGGACAGCTCCTAGAAAAACTGTTTTTT
CDR3aa: CASSPGQLLEKLFF

abundance: -
len: 15
d_gene: -
v_gene: TRBV9
j_gene: TRBJ1-2
CDR3nt: TGTGCCAGCAGCGCGAACCGGGACAACATCTATGGCTACACCTTC
CDR3aa: CASSANRDNIYGYTF

abundance: few
len: 12
d_gene: -
v_gene: TRBV12-3/TRBV12-4
j_gene: TRBJ2-1
CDR3nt: TGTGCCAGCAGCACAAATCACAATGAGCAGTTCTTC
CDR3aa: CASSTNHNEQFF

abundance: -
len: 15
d_gene: -
v_gene: TRBV18
j_gene: TRBJ2-3
CDR3nt: TGTGCCAGCTCACAGTCTCCGGGTGGCACAGATACGCAGTATTTT
CDR3aa: CASSQSPGGTDTQYF

abundance: -
len: 17
d_gene: TRBD1
v_gene: TRBV14
j_gene: TRBJ1-1
CDR3nt: TGTGCCAGCAGATCCTACAGGGGGCGCAGAAGGTATACTGAAGCTTTCTTT
CDR3aa: CASRSYRGRRRYTEAFF

abundance: -
len: 14
d_gene: TRBD2
v_gene: TRBV11-2
j_gene: TRBJ2-4
CDR3nt: TGTGCCAGCAGCTCTTCGGGGGGCAAAAACATTCAGTACTTC
CDR3aa: CASSSSGGKNIQYF

abundance: -
len: 13
d_gene: -
v_gene: TRBV20-1
j_gene: TRBJ2-1
CDR3nt: TGCAGTGCTAGTCAATTCCCCCACAATGAGCAGTTCTTC
CDR3aa: CSASQFPHNEQFF

abundance: -
len: 15
d_gene: TRBD2
v_gene: TRBV4-2
j_gene: TRBJ2-7
CDR3nt: TGTGCCAGCAGCCTTCAGCGGGGGGATTCCTACGAGCAGTACTTC
CDR3aa: CASSLQRGDSYEQYF

abundance: -
len: 15
d_gene: TRBD1
v_gene: TRBV19
j_gene: TRBJ1-6
CDR3nt: TGTGCCAGTAGGCGGGACAGGGAGTCGAATTCACCCCTCCACTTT
CDR3aa: CASRRDRESNSPLHF

abundance: -
len: 16
d_gene: -
v_gene: TRBV4-2
j_gene: TRBJ1-1
CDR3nt: TGTGCCAGCAGCCAAGAAGGGCGGGGAGGTTTTTCGGAAGCTTTCTTT
CDR3aa: CASSQEGRGGFSEAFF

abundance: -
len: 14
d_gene: -
v_gene: TRBV28
j_gene: TRBJ1-1
CDR3nt: TGTGCCAGCAGTAAGGGAGGTTCGAACACTGAAGCTTTCTTT
CDR3aa: CASSKGGSNTEAFF

abundance: -
len: 15
d_gene: TRBD2
v_gene: TRBV7-9
j_gene: TRBJ2-1
CDR3nt: TGTGCCAGCAGCTTACTAGCGGGGGGTCCTTTAGAGCAGTTCTTC
CDR3aa: CASSLLAGGPLEQFF

abundance: once
len: 14
d_gene: -
v_gene: TRBV7-8
j_gene: TRBJ1-4
CDR3nt: TGTGCCAGCAGTCTGGGACAAGGAAGTGAAAAACTGTTTTTT
CDR3aa: CASSLGQGSEKLFF

abundance: -
len: 16
d_gene: -
v_gene: TRBV3-1/TRBV3-2
j_gene: TRBJ1-1
CDR3nt: TGTGCCAGCAGCCAAGGGGGTTCACAGGGACTACCGGAGGCTTTCTTT
CDR3aa: CASSQGGSQGLPEAFF